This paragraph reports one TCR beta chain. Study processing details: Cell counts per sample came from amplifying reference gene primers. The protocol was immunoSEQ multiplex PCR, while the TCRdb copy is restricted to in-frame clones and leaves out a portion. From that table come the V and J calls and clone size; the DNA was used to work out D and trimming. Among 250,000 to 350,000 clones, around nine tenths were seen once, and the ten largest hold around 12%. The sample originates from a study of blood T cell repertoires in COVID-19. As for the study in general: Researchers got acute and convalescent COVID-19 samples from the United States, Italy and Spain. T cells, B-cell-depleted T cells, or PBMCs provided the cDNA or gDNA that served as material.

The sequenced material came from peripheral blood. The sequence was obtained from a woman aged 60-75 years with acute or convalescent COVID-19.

CDR3 in amino acids: CASSFSGPDTGELFF. The CDR3 nucleotides read TGTGCCAGCAGCTTTAGCGGGCCGGACACCGGGGAGCTGTTTTTT. The chain employs TRBV5-4 and TRBJ2-2; TRBD2 aligns across 7 bases. CDR3 length: 15 residues. The ends lost 2 bases at V and 3 bases at J; junction bases unmatched: 4. The germline CDR1 and CDR2 sequences are SGHNT and YYREEE (reference sequence). The full variable domain, completed using reference TRBV5-4 and TRBJ2-2, is ETGVTQSPTHLIKTRGQQVTLRCSSQSGHNTVSWYQQALGQGPQFIFQYYREEENGRGNFPPRFSGLQFPNYSSELNVNALELDDSALYLCASSFSGPDTGELFFGEGSRLTVL.